This T cell receptor beta chain was sequenced for a study of T cells in narcolepsy. The table came from immunoSEQ multiplex PCR; TCRdb's copy has only in-frame clones and leaves some out. Of about 10,000 clones in the sample, roughly 65% were seen once. General observations from the study: Healthy controls reportedly lacked the autoreactive clonotypes serially found in patients' blood. HCRT-specific and TRIB2-specific autoreactive clonotypes appeared among same-patient CSF and blood CD4+ clonotypes.

Trimming took off 3 bases at V and 8 bases at J, with 19 bases between the two ends. This CDR3 spans 15 amino acids. Germline CDR1 is SGHTA and CDR2 is FQGTGA. Concerning this clone itself: Its antigen is unknown.

The clonotype comes from a human donor with narcolepsy. Sequencing input: CD45RA- memory CD8+ T cells from PBMCs. The chain combines TRBV7-3 with TRBJ1-2; D gene ambiguous. CDR3 protein: CASSLAHAGARGYTF. In DNA form, the CDR3 reads TGTGCCAGCAGCTTGGCCCATGCGGGAGCAAGAGGCTACACCTTC.